Shown below are 21 T cell receptor beta chains from a single sample sequenced in a study of post-analysis software for immune sequencing data. General study points: Among 4 or 5 TRBV segments more frequent in patients than controls were TRBV5-6, TRBV5-1 and TRBV20-1.

The antigens these receptors bind are not known. Unique molecular identifiers had been added to the TCR beta cDNA libraries. TCRdb processed the PCR reads anew with MiXCR; each CDR3 protein has one entry. This table holds fewer than 850,000 distinct CDR3 sequences, approximately 44% found once. Sequenced: blood. All receptors derive from a girl aged 5 to 17 with multiple sclerosis.

The rearrangement joins TRBV10-3 to TRBJ2-7; D unresolved. The V end was cut by 7 bases, the J end by 5 bases, with 15 bases between. This CDR3 comprises 13 residues. CDR1 is ENHRY and CDR2 is SYGVKD in the germline V gene. CDR3 region: CAITIDGSHEQYF. The CDR3 DNA reads as TGTGCCATCACCATCGACGGGTCCCACGAGCAGTACTTC.

This clonotype was detected many times. The V call is TRBV20-1, the J call TRBJ1-2; the D gene is possibly TRBD1 (5 bases). V was clipped by 6 bases and J by 2 bases, with 13 bases between them. From germline, CDR1 is DFQATT and CDR2 SNEGSKA (reference sequence). This CDR3 is 13 amino acids long. CDR3: CSALGTANYGYTF. CDR3 bases: TGCAGTGCGCTTGGGACGGCGAACTATGGCTACACCTTC.

This chain joins TRBV28 and TRBJ1-4; tentative D call: TRBD1 (6 bases). The germline CDR1 and CDR2 sequences are MDHEN and SYDVKM. This CDR3 contains 16 residues. Trimming removed 6 bases from V and 4 bases from J, with 18 bases in between. The CDR3 coding sequence is TGTGCCAGCAGCCTAGGGATGGACAGAGATAATGAAAAACTGTTTTTT. This gives the protein CASSLGMDRDNEKLFF.

This sequence joins TRBV29-1 and TRBJ2-7; 11 bases align to TRBD1. The CDR3 totals 15 residues. CDR1 is SQVTM and CDR2 is ANQGSEA in the germline V gene. V gave up 0 bases and J gave up 6 bases; unmatched junction bases: 7. CDR3 coding DNA: TGCAGCGTTGAAGATCGGGGACAGGGGGTATTCGAGCAGTACTTC. This sequence encodes CSVEDRGQGVFEQYF.

This clonotype came up a few times. The chain carries TRBV6-5 and TRBJ2-7; 9 bases are shared with TRBD1. This CDR3 is built from 17 residues. Germline assignment: CDR1 MNHEY and CDR2 SVGAGI. Losses at the gene ends were 0 bases for V and 7 bases for J; bases not matched to a gene: 13. The CDR3 nucleotides are TGTGCCAGCAGTTACTCTTCCGGGACAGGGATCTTTCGGGAGCAGTACTTC. This codes for CASSYSSGTGIFREQYF.

This clonotype was counted between two and nine times. V is TRBV10-3 and J is TRBJ2-5; 9 bases match TRBD2. The end of the DNA aligns better with TRBJ2-7, so the J call may be wrong. The CDR3 covers 15 residues. Germline V gives CDR1 ENHRY, CDR2 SYGVKD. CDR3 region: CAISIPLAGGLEQYF. The DNA for the CDR3 is TGTGCCATCAGTATACCCTTGGCGGGAGGGCTCGAGCAGTACTTC.

The chain combines TRBV9 with TRBJ2-1, with 8 bases fitting TRBD2. The CDR3 spans 15 residues. Germline assignment: CDR1 SGDLS and CDR2 YYNGEE. Trimming cost V 0 bases and J 9 bases; bases outside gene matches: 8. CDR3 DNA sequence: TGTGCCAGCAGCGTAGCCGGGAGGGCCGAAGGTGAGCAGTTCTTC. The encoded protein is CASSVAGRAEGEQFF.

On this clonotype: Germline is not matched at one junction end, which may reflect a read error. The CDR3 protein is CNVVGENPAHASEETQYF. The CDR3 DNA is TGCAACGTTGTGGGAGAGAATCCGGCTCACGCTTCTGAGGAGACCCAGTACTTC. The gene calls are TRBV29-1 and TRBJ2-4; TRBD2 is a possible D gene (5 bases). The end of the DNA fits TRBJ2-5 better, so the J call may be wrong. The CDR3 is 18 amino acids. CDR1 and CDR2 from the germline V gene are SQVTM and ANQGSEA.

V is TRBV29-1 and J is TRBJ1-1; D gene ambiguous. CDR1 is SQVTM, CDR2 ANQGSEA, per germline. The CDR3 totals 11 residues. The V and J ends lost 0 bases and 7 bases respectively, with 6 bases between them. The CDR3 region is CSVEDPDEAFF. CDR3 nucleotide sequence: TGCAGCGTTGAAGATCCGGATGAAGCTTTCTTT.

This clonotype has just one count. The gene calls are TRBV20-1 and TRBJ2-3, with D tentatively TRBD1 or TRBD2 (5 bases each). Germline V gene sequence: CDR1 DFQATT, CDR2 SNEGSKA (reference sequence). V was trimmed by 0 bases and J by 3 bases, leaving 13 bases between them. This CDR3 region has 15 residues. CDR3 loop: CSARDEQGGTDTQYF. The CDR3 DNA reads TGCAGTGCTAGAGATGAGCAGGGCGGGACAGATACGCAGTATTTT.

V usage is TRBV2 and J usage is TRBJ2-1, with D unclear. V lost 6 bases and J 8 bases, leaving 11 bases between the germline ends. CDR1 and CDR2 (germline): SNHLY, FYNNEI. The CDR3 length is 12 residues. CDR3 sequence (DNA): TGTGCCAGCAGCCAGCTAGTTTATGAGCAGTTCTTC. It yields the protein CASSQLVYEQFF.

V usage is TRBV20-1 and J usage is TRBJ2-1; 10 bases fit TRBD2. The CDR3 is made up of 16 amino acids. V lost 3 bases and J lost 3; bases outside the gene matches: 8. The germline gives CDR1 DFQATT, CDR2 SNEGSKA (reference sequence). The CDR3 coding sequence is TGCAGTGCTAGGGACCCCCTAGCGGGAGTCTACAATGAGCAGTTCTTC. Protein sequence: CSARDPLAGVYNEQFF.

This clonotype was counted between two and nine times. This chain joins TRBV7-2 and TRBJ2-7; D might be TRBD1 or TRBD2, each matching 6 bases. Trimming removed 5 bases at V and 5 bases at J, with 16 bases between. Per germline, CDR1 SGHTA and CDR2 FQGNSA. The CDR3 extends over 14 amino acids. CDR3 amino acids: CASSVLKGEDEQYF. The CDR3 coding sequence is TGTGCCAGCAGCGTCCTCAAGGGGGAGGACGAGCAGTACTTC.

This clonotype was recorded a few times. The J gene is TRBJ2-4, the V gene TRBV13; 8 positions match TRBD2. The germline V gene has CDR1 PRHDT and CDR2 FYEKMQ (reference sequence). The length of the CDR3 is 13 residues. Trimming at V came to 5 bases and at J to 13 bases, leaving 10 bases not matched to a gene. CDR3 amino acids: CASSEAGVGEQYF. Written as DNA, the CDR3 is TGTGCCAGCAGCGAAGCGGGAGTCGGGGAGCAGTACTTC.

V gene TRBV20-1 combines with J gene TRBJ2-7, with 12 bases lining up with TRBD2. J gave up 5 bases and V 6 bases, and 8 bases lay outside the gene matches. Germline V CDR1 and CDR2: DFQATT, SNEGSKA (reference sequence). The length of the CDR3 is 14 residues. Here the CDR3 DNA reads TGCAGTGCCGACCCTCGGACTAGCGGGAACGAGCAGTACTTC. Translating gives CSADPRTSGNEQYF.

J is TRBJ2-7 and V is TRBV9, with 16 bases identical to TRBD2. This CDR3 has 18 amino acids. The germline V gene has CDR1 SGDLS and CDR2 YYNGEE. The V gene end was trimmed by 2 bases and the J gene end by 7 bases; junction bases not matched to a gene: 12. The chain's CDR3 is CASSVGQGGTSGRVEQYF. The CDR3 DNA follows: TGTGCCAGCAGCGTCGGCCAGGGCGGGACTAGCGGGAGGGTGGAGCAGTACTTC.

This chain connects TRBV6-5 to TRBJ1-2, with TRBD1 identical over 7 bases. V lost 6 bases to trimming and J lost 4 bases; unmatched junction nucleotides: 14. The CDR3 sequence is 16 residues long. Looked up from germline, CDR1 is MNHEY and CDR2 is SVGAGI. The CDR3 here is CASSITRGQRLYGYTF. The CDR3 coding sequence is TGTGCCAGCAGCATCACTAGGGGGCAGAGGCTCTATGGCTACACCTTC.

This chain uses TRBV7-9 with TRBJ2-7; no clear D gene. The CDR3 spans 15 residues. The germline V gene has CDR1 SEHNR and CDR2 FQNEAQ (reference sequence). Trimming took off 6 bases at V and 3 bases at J, with 18 bases between the two ends. The CDR3 nucleotides read TGTGCCAGCAGTAAGATTGGTCCCCTAAGCTACGAGCAGTACTTC. Its translation: CASSKIGPLSYEQYF.

J is TRBJ2-2 and V is TRBV6-2 or TRBV6-3; D call uncertain. The germline V gene has CDR1 MNHEY and CDR2 SVGEGT. Trimming removed 0 bases from V and 6 bases from J, with 11 bases in between. There are 15 residues in the CDR3. Written as DNA, the CDR3 is TGTGCCAGCAGTTACTCAATCGCTGTGCCCGGGGAGCTGTTTTTT. Amino acids: CASSYSIAVPGELFF.

This clonotype was observed a few times. The chain recombines TRBV20-1 with TRBJ2-5; D may be TRBD1 (5 bases). From germline, CDR1 is DFQATT and CDR2 SNEGSKA (reference sequence). V was cut by 6 bases and J by 5 bases, with 13 bases left in between. CDR3 length: 12 amino acids. The CDR3 DNA sequence: TGCAGTGCGCTTCCAGGGTATGAGACCCAGTACTTC. Translated: CSALPGYETQYF.

This rearrangement joins TRBV12-3 or TRBV12-4 to TRBJ2-3; maybe TRBD1 (6 bases). The CDR3 has 18 residues. The V gene lost 6 bases and the J gene lost 0 bases, with 22 bases spanning the gap. The CDR3 bases are TGTGCCAGCAGCCCCGTGGGATTTAGGACAGCTAGCACAGATACGCAGTATTTT. Its translation is CASSPVGFRTASTDTQYF.